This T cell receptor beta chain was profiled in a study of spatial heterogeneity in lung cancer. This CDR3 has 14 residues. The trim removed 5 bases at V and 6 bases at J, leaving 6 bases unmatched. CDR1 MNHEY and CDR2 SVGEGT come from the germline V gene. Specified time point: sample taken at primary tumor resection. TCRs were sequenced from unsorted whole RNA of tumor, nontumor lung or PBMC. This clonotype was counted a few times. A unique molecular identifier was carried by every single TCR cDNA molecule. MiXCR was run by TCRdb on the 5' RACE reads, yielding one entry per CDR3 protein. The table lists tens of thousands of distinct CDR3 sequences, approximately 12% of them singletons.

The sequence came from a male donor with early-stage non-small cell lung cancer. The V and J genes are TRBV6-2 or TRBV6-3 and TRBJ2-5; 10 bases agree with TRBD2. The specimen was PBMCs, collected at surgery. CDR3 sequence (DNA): TGTGCCAGCAGTGATAGCGGGAGGTGGAAGACCCAGTACTTC. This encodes CASSDSGRWKTQYF.